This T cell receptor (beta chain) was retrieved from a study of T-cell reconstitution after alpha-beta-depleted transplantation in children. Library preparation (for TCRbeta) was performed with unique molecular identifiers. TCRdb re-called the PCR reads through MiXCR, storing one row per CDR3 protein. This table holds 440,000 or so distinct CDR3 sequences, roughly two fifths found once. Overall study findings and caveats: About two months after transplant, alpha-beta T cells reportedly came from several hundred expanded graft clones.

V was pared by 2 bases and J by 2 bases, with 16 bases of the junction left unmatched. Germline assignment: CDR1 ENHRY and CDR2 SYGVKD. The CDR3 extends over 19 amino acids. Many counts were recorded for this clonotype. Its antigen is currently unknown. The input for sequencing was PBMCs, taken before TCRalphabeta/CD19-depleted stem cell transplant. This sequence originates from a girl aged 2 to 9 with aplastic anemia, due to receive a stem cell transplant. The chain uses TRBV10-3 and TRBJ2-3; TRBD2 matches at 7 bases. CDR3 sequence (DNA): TGTGCCATCAGTGAGCCAACGCAGGTCCCGGGAGGATACACAGATACGCAGTATTTT. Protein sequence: CAISEPTQVPGGYTDTQYF.